This record concerns one T cell receptor (beta chain) sequence. Its matching antigen is unknown. The data stem from a study of T cell responses to AZD1222 COVID-19 vaccine. The study pooled second doses at about 4 or about 12 weeks. With V trimmed by 5 bases and J by 4 bases, 22 bases remained unmatched. Germline V gene sequence: CDR1 MDHEN, CDR2 SYDVKM. The CDR3 consists of 20 residues. Study observations and caveats: The donor group comprised mostly white British people and more females; the analysis possibly underestimated clonal diversity. Targeting of unmutated variant regions was reportedly seen in nearly half of spike-specific TCRs. Repertoire sampling happened only post peak T cell response.

This table comes from immunoSEQ multiplex PCR, and its TCRdb copy is limited to in-frame clones, with some not included. The table records fewer than 110,000 clones, around 93% of them present only once. This sample comprised peripheral blood, obtained 28 days after the second AZD1222 dose. The rearrangement links TRBV28 to TRBJ2-5; 10 nucleotides align to TRBD2. The receptor's source is an adult who received the AZD1222 COVID-19 vaccine. The CDR3 loop is CASSLAWASGRRIAPETQYF. The CDR3 DNA sequence: TGTGCCAGCAGTCTCGCCTGGGCTAGCGGGAGAAGGATAGCCCCAGAGACCCAGTACTTC.